This is a list of T cell receptor beta chains from one sample in a study of cytomegalovirus exposure and HLA in healthy donors. Profiled with immunoSEQ multiplex PCR; TCRdb holds only in-frame clones, not every one. The sample includes some 290,000 clones, 88% of them seen just once. The sequencing input was PBMCs. The receptors come from a man younger than 45 in good health and CMV-seronegative. Both conserved end residues are part of each CDR3. The order of the fields is J gene, V gene, D gene, clone size, CDR3 protein, CDR3 DNA. D genes are given only for firm matches. Not every row has a clone size; where given, it reads once, few, many or a size class.

j_gene: TRBJ1-2; v_gene: TRBV30; d_gene: NA; abundance: NA; CDR3aa: CAWRVPRSSSYGYTF; CDR3nt: TGTGCCTGGAGGGTACCCCGGTCGTCAAGCTATGGCTACACCTTC
j_gene: TRBJ1-1; v_gene: TRBV13; d_gene: NA; abundance: NA; CDR3aa: CASSLSDTEAFF; CDR3nt: TGTGCCAGCAGCCTCTCGGACACTGAAGCTTTCTTT
j_gene: TRBJ1-1; v_gene: TRBV25-1; d_gene: NA; abundance: NA; CDR3aa: CASSDPRQMNTEAFF; CDR3nt: TGTGCCAGCAGTGACCCGCGACAGATGAACACTGAAGCTTTCTTT
j_gene: TRBJ1-6; v_gene: TRBV6-7; d_gene: NA; abundance: NA; CDR3aa: CASRPTGKNSPLHF; CDR3nt: TGTGCCAGCAGGCCTACAGGGAAAAATTCACCCCTCCACTTT
j_gene: TRBJ2-7; v_gene: TRBV7-8; d_gene: NA; abundance: NA; CDR3aa: CASSYRVSYEQYF; CDR3nt: TGTGCCAGCAGTTACAGGGTTTCGTACGAGCAGTACTTC
j_gene: TRBJ1-6; v_gene: TRBV5-6; d_gene: TRBD1; abundance: NA; CDR3aa: CASSLMTGWSPLHF; CDR3nt: TGTGCCAGCAGCTTGATGACAGGGTGGTCACCCCTCCACTTT
j_gene: TRBJ2-1; v_gene: TRBV6-4; d_gene: TRBD1; abundance: NA; CDR3aa: CASSVGQGVYNEQFF; CDR3nt: TGTGCCAGCAGTGTAGGACAGGGGGTTTACAATGAGCAGTTCTTC
j_gene: TRBJ2-7; v_gene: TRBV4-2; d_gene: NA; abundance: NA; CDR3aa: CASSQDPQGRLSYEQYF; CDR3nt: TGTGCCAGCAGCCAAGATCCGCAGGGGCGACTTTCCTACGAGCAGTACTTC
j_gene: TRBJ2-7; v_gene: TRBV9; d_gene: TRBD1; abundance: NA; CDR3aa: CASSAQSGQGIEQYF; CDR3nt: TGTGCCAGCAGCGCCCAATCGGGACAGGGGATCGAGCAGTACTTC
j_gene: TRBJ2-7; v_gene: TRBV5-6; d_gene: NA; abundance: NA; CDR3aa: CASSLDGHYEQYF; CDR3nt: TGTGCCAGCAGCCTGGACGGACACTACGAGCAGTACTTC
j_gene: TRBJ2-1; v_gene: TRBV7-8; d_gene: NA; abundance: NA; CDR3aa: CASSPGSEQFF; CDR3nt: TGTGCCAGCAGCCCGGGGAGTGAGCAGTTCTTC
j_gene: TRBJ2-3; v_gene: TRBV6-6; d_gene: NA; abundance: NA; CDR3aa: CASSYLQGGDTQYF; CDR3nt: TGTGCCAGCAGTTACTTACAGGGTGGGGATACGCAGTATTTT
j_gene: TRBJ2-7; v_gene: TRBV7-6; d_gene: NA; abundance: NA; CDR3aa: CASSYLAAGEQYF; CDR3nt: TGTGCCAGCAGCTACCTCGCGGCGGGCGAGCAGTACTTC
j_gene: TRBJ2-3; v_gene: TRBV6-5; d_gene: TRBD2; abundance: NA; CDR3aa: CASSYASGGYTDTQYF; CDR3nt: TGTGCCAGCAGTTACGCTTCGGGAGGGTACACAGATACGCAGTATTTT
j_gene: TRBJ1-2; v_gene: TRBV4-1; d_gene: NA; abundance: NA; CDR3aa: CASSQGSRGQHYGYTF; CDR3nt: TGCGCCAGCAGCCAAGGTAGTCGCGGACAGCACTATGGCTACACCTTC
j_gene: TRBJ2-7; v_gene: TRBV7-2; d_gene: NA; abundance: NA; CDR3aa: CASSLPLLGGEQYF; CDR3nt: TGTGCCAGCAGCTTACCTCTTTTAGGCGGCGAGCAGTACTTC
j_gene: TRBJ2-5; v_gene: TRBV7-9; d_gene: NA; abundance: NA; CDR3aa: CASSLAWTSQETQYF; CDR3nt: TGTGCCAGCAGCTTAGCCTGGACTTCCCAAGAGACCCAGTACTTC
j_gene: TRBJ1-6; v_gene: TRBV27; d_gene: NA; abundance: NA; CDR3aa: CASSIRGGSPLHF; CDR3nt: TGTGCCAGCAGTATAAGGGGGGGGTCACCCCTCCACTTT
j_gene: TRBJ1-4; v_gene: TRBV6-1; d_gene: TRBD1; abundance: NA; CDR3aa: CASSGQGDFEKLFF; CDR3nt: TGTGCCAGCAGTGGACAGGGTGATTTTGAAAAACTGTTTTTT
j_gene: TRBJ2-5; v_gene: TRBV27; d_gene: NA; abundance: once; CDR3aa: CASSLRGHLETQYF; CDR3nt: TGTGCCAGCAGTTTACGCGGGCATCTGGAGACCCAGTACTTC
j_gene: TRBJ2-5; v_gene: TRBV6-5; d_gene: NA; abundance: NA; CDR3aa: CASSYDGAAQETQYF; CDR3nt: TGTGCCAGCAGTTACGATGGGGCAGCCCAAGAGACCCAGTACTTC
j_gene: TRBJ2-2; v_gene: TRBV19; d_gene: NA; abundance: NA; CDR3aa: CASRTVYTGELFF; CDR3nt: TGTGCCAGTAGGACAGTCTACACCGGGGAGCTGTTTTTT
j_gene: TRBJ2-2; v_gene: TRBV2; d_gene: TRBD1; abundance: NA; CDR3aa: CASRRWGQSNTGELFF; CDR3nt: TGTGCCAGCAGACGCTGGGGACAGTCGAACACCGGGGAGCTGTTTTTT
j_gene: TRBJ2-7; v_gene: TRBV11-2; d_gene: TRBD1; abundance: once; CDR3aa: CASSLERQGHEQYF; CDR3nt: TGTGCCAGCAGCTTGGAAAGACAGGGACACGAGCAGTACTTC
j_gene: TRBJ2-4; v_gene: TRBV5-1; d_gene: NA; abundance: NA; CDR3aa: CASSLVPDQAKNIQYF; CDR3nt: TGCGCCAGCAGCTTGGTTCCAGATCAAGCCAAAAACATTCAGTACTTC